The source of this TCR beta chain is a study of T cell repertoires in aging, cancer and after chemotherapy. About the study: Clear clonal overlap appeared across healthy donor samples taken over several months to years.

The template was genomic DNA from peripheral blood, not RNA. The CDR3 length is 17 residues. Trimming took 5 bases from V and 2 from J; bases not matched to a gene: 5. Germline V CDR1 and CDR2: SGHNT, YENEEA. Study results and limitations: In healthy donors, age-related TCR diversity loss mainly reflected lost richness.

In its sample, this clonotype ranks as medium-sized. Its antigen remains unidentified. A mixed TRB-A/B primer pool amplified rearranged TRB by multiplex touch-down PCR. TCRdb recomputed calls from the multiplex PCR reads with MiXCR, one row per CDR3 protein. The sample lists around 12,000 distinct CDR3 sequences, about 40% occurring once. The sample was blood. This chain uses TRBV11-3 with TRBJ2-3, with 15 bases fitting TRBD2. The receptor's source is a human donor in good health. The donor label of this sample is uncertain. CDR3 loop: CASSPWTSGGATDTQYF. The DNA for the CDR3 is TGTGCCAGCAGCCCCTGGACTAGCGGGGGGGCCACAGATACGCAGTATTTT.